This T cell receptor beta chain was sequenced during a study of PD-L1 blockade in urothelial cancer. This clone has just a few counts. The sample's time point: peripheral blood 6 weeks after treatment start. Method: immunoSEQ multiplex PCR; TCRdb's copy keeps in-frame clones and lacks some. The sample shows over 70,000 clones, approximately 87% of them seen only once. The germline CDR1 and CDR2 sequences are SNHLY and FYNNEI. V shed 6 bases and J 2 bases; nucleotides not matched to a gene: 11. This CDR3 is built from 16 residues. Sequenced here: PBMCs, sampled around atezolizumab (anti-PD-L1) treatment. The receptor's source is a man aged 65-85 years with urothelial cancer. This sequence joins TRBV2 and TRBJ2-3, with 7 nucleotides matching TRBD1. The CDR3 sequence: CASSPRQGPLTDTQYF. CDR3 DNA: TGTGCCAGCAGCCCCAGACAGGGACCCCTCACAGATACGCAGTATTTT.